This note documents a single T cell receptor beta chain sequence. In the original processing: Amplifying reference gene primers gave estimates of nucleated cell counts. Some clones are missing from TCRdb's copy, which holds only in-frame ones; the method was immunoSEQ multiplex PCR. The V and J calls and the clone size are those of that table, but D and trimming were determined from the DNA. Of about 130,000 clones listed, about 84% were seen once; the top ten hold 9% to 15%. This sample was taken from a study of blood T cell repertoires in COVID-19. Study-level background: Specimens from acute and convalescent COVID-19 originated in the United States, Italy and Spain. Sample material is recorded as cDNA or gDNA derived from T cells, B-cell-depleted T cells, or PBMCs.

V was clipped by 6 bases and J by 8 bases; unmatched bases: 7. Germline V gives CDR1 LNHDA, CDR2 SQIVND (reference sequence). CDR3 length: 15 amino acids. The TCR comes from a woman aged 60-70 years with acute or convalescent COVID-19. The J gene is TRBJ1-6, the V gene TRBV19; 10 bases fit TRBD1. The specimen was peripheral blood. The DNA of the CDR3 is TGTGCCAGTAGGGTATCTGGGACAGGGGATTCACCCCTCCACTTT. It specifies CASRVSGTGDSPLHF.